The source of this T cell receptor beta chain is a study of T-cell reconstitution after alpha-beta-depleted transplantation in children. This clonotype was seen only a few times. This sample's TCRbeta library carried unique molecular identifier barcodes. TCRdb itself ran the PCR reads through MiXCR, one entry per CDR3 protein. The table shows some 350,000 distinct CDR3 sequences, with 15% to 20% occurring only once. The TCR originated in a male patient aged 2-9 years who had a stem cell transplant for acute lymphoblastic leukemia, so the T cells may come from the graft donor. The sample here was PBMCs, mostly from graft donor cells, taken 360 days after TCRalphabeta/CD19-depleted stem cell transplant.

The DNA of the CDR3 is TGTGCCAGCAGCCTCCCCAGGCGAGAGCAGTTCTTC. It encodes CASSLPRREQFF. The chain is built from TRBV5-6 and TRBJ2-1, with D unclear. Germline V gene lookup returns CDR1 SGHDT and CDR2 YYEEEE. The CDR3 has 12 amino acids. V lost 4 bases and J lost 10, with 12 bases in between.